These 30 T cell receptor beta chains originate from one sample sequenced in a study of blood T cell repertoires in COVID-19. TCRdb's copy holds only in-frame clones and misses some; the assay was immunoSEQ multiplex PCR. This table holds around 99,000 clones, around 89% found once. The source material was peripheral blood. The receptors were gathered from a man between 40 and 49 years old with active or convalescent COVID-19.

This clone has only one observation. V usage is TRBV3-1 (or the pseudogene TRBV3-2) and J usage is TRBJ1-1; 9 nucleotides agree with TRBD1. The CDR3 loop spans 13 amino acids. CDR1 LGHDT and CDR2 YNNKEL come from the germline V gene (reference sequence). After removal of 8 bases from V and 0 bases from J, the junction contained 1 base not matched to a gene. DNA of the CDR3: TGTGCCAGCGGGGACAGGGTGAACACTGAAGCTTTCTTT. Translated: CASGDRVNTEAFF.

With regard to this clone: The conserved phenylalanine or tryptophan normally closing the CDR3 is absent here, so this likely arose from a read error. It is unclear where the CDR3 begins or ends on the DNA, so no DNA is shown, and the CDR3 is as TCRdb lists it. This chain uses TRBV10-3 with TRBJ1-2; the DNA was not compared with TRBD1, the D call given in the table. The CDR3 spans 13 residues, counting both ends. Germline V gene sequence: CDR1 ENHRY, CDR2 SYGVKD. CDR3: CAISKSGTGDAGI.

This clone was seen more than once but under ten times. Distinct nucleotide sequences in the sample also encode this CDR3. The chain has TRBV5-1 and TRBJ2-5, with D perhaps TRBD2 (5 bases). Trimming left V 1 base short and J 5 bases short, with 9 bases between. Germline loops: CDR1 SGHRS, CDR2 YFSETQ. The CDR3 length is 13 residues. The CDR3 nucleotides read TGCGCCAGCAGCTTGAGCCCGGGGGAGACCCAGTACTTC. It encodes CASSLSPGETQYF. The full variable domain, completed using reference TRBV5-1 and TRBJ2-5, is KAGVTQTPRYLIKTRGQQVTLSCSPISGHRSVSWYQQTPGQGLQFLFEYFSETQRNKGNFPGRFSGRQFSNSRSEMNVSTLELGDSALYLCASSLSPGETQYFGPGTRLLVL.

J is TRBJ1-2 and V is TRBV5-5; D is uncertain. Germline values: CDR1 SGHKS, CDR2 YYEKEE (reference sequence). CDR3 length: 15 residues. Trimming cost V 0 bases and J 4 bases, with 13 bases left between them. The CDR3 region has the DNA TGTGCCAGCAGCTTGGTTCCAGTACCTTCCTATGGCTACACCTTC. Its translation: CASSLVPVPSYGYTF.

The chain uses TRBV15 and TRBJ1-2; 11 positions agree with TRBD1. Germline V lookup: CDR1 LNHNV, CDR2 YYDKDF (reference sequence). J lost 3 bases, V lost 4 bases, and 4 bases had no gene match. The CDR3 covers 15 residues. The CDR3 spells CATSTPGQGDYGYTF. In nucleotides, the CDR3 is TGTGCCACCAGCACCCCGGGACAGGGGGACTATGGCTACACCTTC.

The CDR3 reads CANTPTLAGGRNNEQFF. The CDR3 DNA reads as TGTGCCAACACCCCTACACTAGCGGGAGGCAGGAACAATGAGCAGTTCTTC. V is TRBV6-2 or TRBV6-3 and J is TRBJ2-1; the match to TRBD2 covers 12 bases. Germline assignment: CDR1 MNHEY and CDR2 SVGEGT. The CDR3 spans 17 residues. Losses at the gene ends were 10 bases for V and 5 bases for J; bases not matched to a gene: 15.

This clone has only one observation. The CDR3 loop reads CASSLGRGQKVYEQYF. CDR3 DNA sequence: TGTGCCAGCAGCTTAGGACGGGGACAGAAGGTCTACGAGCAGTACTTC. The V gene is TRBV11-2, the J gene TRBJ2-7; 7 bases line up with TRBD1. The germline CDR1 and CDR2 sequences are SGHAT and FQNNGV. CDR3 size: 16 residues. V gave up 1 base and J gave up 3 bases; unmatched junction bases: 9.

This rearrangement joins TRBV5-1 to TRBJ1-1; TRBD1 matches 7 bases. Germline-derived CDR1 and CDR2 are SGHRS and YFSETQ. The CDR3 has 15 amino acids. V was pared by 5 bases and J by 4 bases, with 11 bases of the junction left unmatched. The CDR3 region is CASSSSDRIGTEAFF. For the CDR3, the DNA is TGCGCCAGCAGTTCCTCGGACAGGATCGGCACTGAAGCTTTCTTT.

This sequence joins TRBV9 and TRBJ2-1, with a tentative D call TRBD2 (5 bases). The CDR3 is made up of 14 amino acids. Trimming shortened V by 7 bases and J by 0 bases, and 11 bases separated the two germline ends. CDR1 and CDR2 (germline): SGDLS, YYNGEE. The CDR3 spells CASVRTGSYNEQFF. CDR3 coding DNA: TGTGCCAGCGTGCGGACTGGCTCCTACAATGAGCAGTTCTTC.

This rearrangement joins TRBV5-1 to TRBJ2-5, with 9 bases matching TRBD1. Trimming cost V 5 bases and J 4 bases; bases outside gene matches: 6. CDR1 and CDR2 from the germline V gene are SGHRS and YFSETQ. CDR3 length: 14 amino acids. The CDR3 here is CASSYKTGGETQYF. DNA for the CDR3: TGCGCCAGCAGTTACAAGACAGGGGGAGAGACCCAGTACTTC.

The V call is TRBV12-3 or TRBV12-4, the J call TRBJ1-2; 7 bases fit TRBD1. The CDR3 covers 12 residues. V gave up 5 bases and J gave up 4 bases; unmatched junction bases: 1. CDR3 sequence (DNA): TGTGCCAGCAGTAACAGGGGCTATGGCTACACCTTC. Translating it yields CASSNRGYGYTF.

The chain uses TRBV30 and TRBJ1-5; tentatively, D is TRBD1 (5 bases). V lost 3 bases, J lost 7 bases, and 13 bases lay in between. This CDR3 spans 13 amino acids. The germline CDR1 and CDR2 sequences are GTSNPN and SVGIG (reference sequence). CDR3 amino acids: CAWSMGLIQPQHF. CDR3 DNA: TGTGCCTGGAGCATGGGACTGATACAGCCCCAGCATTTT.

CDR3 DNA: TGTGCCAGCAGCCGATCCACAGGGAACTATGGCTACACCTTC. Translation: CASSRSTGNYGYTF. The chain links TRBV14 to TRBJ1-2, with a weak D call TRBD1 (6 bases). V lost 4 bases and J lost 2, with 11 bases in between. This CDR3 comprises 14 residues. Per the germline V gene, CDR1 is SGHDN and CDR2 is FVKESK.

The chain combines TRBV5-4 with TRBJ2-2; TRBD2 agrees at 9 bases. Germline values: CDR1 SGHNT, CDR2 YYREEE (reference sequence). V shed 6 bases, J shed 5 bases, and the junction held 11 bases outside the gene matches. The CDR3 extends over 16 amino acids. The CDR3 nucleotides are TGTGCCAGCACCCCGATGAGCGGGAGGTTGACCGGGGAGCTGTTTTTT. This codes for CASTPMSGRLTGELFF.

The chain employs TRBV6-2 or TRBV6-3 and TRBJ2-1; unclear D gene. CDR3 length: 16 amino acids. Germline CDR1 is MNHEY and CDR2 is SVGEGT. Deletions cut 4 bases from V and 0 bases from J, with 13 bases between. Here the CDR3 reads CASSFQRMSSYNEQFF. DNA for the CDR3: TGTGCCAGCAGTTTCCAGAGGATGAGCTCCTACAATGAGCAGTTCTTC.

CDR3 coding DNA: TGTGCCTGGAGTGAGACAATCGGCAGGGGGAAATGGACCCAGTACTTC. Amino acid sequence: CAWSETIGRGKWTQYF. The chain links TRBV30 to TRBJ2-5; 7 bases match TRBD1. Germline V CDR1 and CDR2: GTSNPN, SVGIG (reference sequence). V dropped 1 base and J dropped 7; count of bases not matched to a gene: 15. The CDR3 has 16 amino acids.

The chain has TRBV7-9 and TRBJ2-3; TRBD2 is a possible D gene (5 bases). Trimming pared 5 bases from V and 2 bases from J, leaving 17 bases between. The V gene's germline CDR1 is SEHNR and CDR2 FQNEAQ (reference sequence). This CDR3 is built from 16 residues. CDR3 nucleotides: TGTGCCAGCAGCCTTCATGAAGGAGCGGCCACAGATACGCAGTATTTT. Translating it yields CASSLHEGAATDTQYF.

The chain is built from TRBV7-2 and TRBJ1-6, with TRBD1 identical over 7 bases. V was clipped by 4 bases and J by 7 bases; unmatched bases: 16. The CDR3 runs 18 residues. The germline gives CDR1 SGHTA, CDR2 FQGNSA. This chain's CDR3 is CASSSPSTGLRRNSPLHF. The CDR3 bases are TGTGCCAGCAGCTCCCCCTCGACAGGGCTTAGAAGGAATTCACCCCTCCACTTT.

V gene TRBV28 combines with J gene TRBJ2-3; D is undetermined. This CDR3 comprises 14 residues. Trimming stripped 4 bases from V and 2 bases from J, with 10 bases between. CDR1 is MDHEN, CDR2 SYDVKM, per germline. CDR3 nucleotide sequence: TGTGCCAGCAGTTCCGCAGGCTTCACAGATACGCAGTATTTT. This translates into CASSSAGFTDTQYF.

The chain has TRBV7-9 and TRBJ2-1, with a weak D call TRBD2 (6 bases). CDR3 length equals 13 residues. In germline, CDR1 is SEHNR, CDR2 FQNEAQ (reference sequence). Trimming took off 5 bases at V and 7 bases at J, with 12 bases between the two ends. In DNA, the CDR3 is TGTGCCAGCAGCCCAAAGGCGGGGAATGAGCAGTTCTTC. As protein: CASSPKAGNEQFF.

CDR3 sequence reads: CAWSVQAGNTIYF. CDR3 bases: TGTGCCTGGAGTGTACAGGCTGGAAACACCATATATTTT. The chain links TRBV30 to TRBJ1-3, with a possible D match to TRBD1 (5 bases). Per the germline V gene, CDR1 is GTSNPN and CDR2 is SVGIG (reference sequence). The CDR3 has 13 amino acids. V lost 0 bases, J lost 2 bases, and 5 bases lay in between.

CDR3 in amino acids: CASSFRGRPSGNEQFF. CDR3 in DNA: TGCGCCAGCAGCTTCCGAGGGAGGCCCTCGGGCAATGAGCAGTTCTTC. The chain couples TRBV5-1 to TRBJ2-1, with a possible D match to TRBD2 (6 bases). The CDR3 contains 16 residues. Trimming pared 2 bases from V and 6 bases from J, leaving 18 bases between. CDR1 is SGHRS and CDR2 is YFSETQ in the germline V gene.

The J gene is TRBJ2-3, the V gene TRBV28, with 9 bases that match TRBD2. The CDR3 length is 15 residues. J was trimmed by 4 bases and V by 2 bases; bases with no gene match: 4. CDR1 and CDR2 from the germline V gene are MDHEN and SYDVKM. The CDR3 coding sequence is TGTGCCAGCAGTTTAGGGACTAGCAGAGCAGATACGCAGTATTTT. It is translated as CASSLGTSRADTQYF.

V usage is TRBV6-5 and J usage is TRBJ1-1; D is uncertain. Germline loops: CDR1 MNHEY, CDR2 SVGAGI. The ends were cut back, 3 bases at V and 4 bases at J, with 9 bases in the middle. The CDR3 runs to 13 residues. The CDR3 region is CASSYLRSTEAFF. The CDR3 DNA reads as TGTGCCAGCAGTTATCTACGGAGCACTGAAGCTTTCTTT.

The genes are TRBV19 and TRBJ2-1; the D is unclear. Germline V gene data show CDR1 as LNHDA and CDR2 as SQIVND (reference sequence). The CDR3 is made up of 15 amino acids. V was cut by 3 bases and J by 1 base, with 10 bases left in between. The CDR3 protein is CASSMGSLSYNEQFF. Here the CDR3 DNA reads TGTGCCAGTAGTATGGGCTCCCTTTCCTACAATGAGCAGTTCTTC.

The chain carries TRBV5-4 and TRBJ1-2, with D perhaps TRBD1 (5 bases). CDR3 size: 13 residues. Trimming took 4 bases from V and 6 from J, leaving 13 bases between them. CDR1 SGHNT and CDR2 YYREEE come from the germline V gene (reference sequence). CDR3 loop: CASSDQGRDGYTF. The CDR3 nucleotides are TGTGCCAGCAGCGATCAGGGTAGGGATGGCTACACCTTC.

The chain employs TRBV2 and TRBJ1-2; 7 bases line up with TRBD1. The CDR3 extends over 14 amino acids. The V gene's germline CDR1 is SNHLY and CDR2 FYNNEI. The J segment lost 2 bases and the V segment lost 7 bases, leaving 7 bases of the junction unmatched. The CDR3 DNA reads TGTGCCAGCACCGGACTGACAGGGAACTATGGCTACACCTTC. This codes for CASTGLTGNYGYTF. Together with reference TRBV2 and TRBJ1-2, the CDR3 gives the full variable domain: EPEVTQTPSHQVTQMGQEVILRCVPISNHLYFYWYRQILGQKVEFLVSFYNNEISEKSEIFDDQFSVERPDGSNFTLKIRSTKLEDSAMYFCASTGLTGNYGYTFGSGTRLTVV.

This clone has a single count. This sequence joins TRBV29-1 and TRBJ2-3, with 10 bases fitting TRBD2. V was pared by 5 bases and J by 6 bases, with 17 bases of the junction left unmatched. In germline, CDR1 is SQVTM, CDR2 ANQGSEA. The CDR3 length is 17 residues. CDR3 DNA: TGCAGCGTTAGGTTGGGGCGACTAGCGGGTCCAGGGGATACGCAGTATTTT. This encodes CSVRLGRLAGPGDTQYF.

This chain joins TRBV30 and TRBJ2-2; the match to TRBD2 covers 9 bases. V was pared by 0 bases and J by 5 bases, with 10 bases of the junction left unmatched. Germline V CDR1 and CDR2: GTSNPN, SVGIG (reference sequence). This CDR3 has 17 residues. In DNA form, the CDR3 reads TGTGCCTGGAGTGTAAAGGTAGCGGGAGTGGGTACCGGGGAGCTGTTTTTT. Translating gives CAWSVKVAGVGTGELFF.

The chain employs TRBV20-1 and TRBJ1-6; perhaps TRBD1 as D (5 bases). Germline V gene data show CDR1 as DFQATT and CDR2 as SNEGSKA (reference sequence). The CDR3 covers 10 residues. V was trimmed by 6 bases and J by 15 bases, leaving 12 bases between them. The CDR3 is CSAIGEGLHF. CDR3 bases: TGCAGTGCCATAGGGGAAGGCCTCCACTTT.